This paragraph reports one T cell receptor (beta chain). Some second doses came at about 4 weeks and others at about 12 weeks; these were pooled. The data were produced by immunoSEQ multiplex PCR, yet TCRdb's version contains in-frame clones alone and is incomplete. The sample consists of 120,000 to 150,000 clones, about 86% of them appearing once. Trimming shortened V by 4 bases and J by 7 bases, and 14 bases separated the two germline ends. This CDR3 contains 13 residues. CDR1 MNHEY and CDR2 SVGAGI come from the germline V gene. This sample was taken from a study of T cell responses to AZD1222 COVID-19 vaccine.

The sequence was collected from an adult who received the AZD1222 COVID-19 vaccine. The V call is TRBV6-5, the J call TRBJ2-7, with a tentative D call TRBD2 (5 bases). Sequences were derived from peripheral blood, sampled 28 days after the second AZD1222 dose. CDR3 residues: CASSSGVSGEQYF. CDR3 nucleotide sequence: TGTGCCAGCAGTTCCGGGGTGTCGGGGGAGCAGTACTTC.